One and the same sample provided the 31 T cell receptor beta chains below, sequenced in a study of CD8 T cells in ankylosing spondylitis. TCRdb used MiXCR to reprocess the 5' RACE reads, holding one entry per CDR3 protein. The data hold 250,000 to 350,000 distinct CDR3 sequences, with 20% observed a single time. Material: blood, either unsorted or a sorted T cell fraction (not recorded which). The receptors stem from a male donor with ankylosing spondylitis or in good health (not recorded which).

In this sample, this clonotype turned up a few times. This chain uses TRBV29-1 with TRBJ1-1, with a tentative D call TRBD1 (6 bases). CDR3 length: 12 amino acids. Trimming removed 3 bases at V and 8 bases at J, with 13 bases between. CDR1 SQVTM and CDR2 ANQGSEA come from the germline V gene. CDR3 DNA: TGCAGCGTTGACCAGGGGATGTACGAAGCTTTCTTT. Translating gives CSVDQGMYEAFF.

This clonotype was found a few times. The chain is built from TRBV20-1 and TRBJ2-3, with 12 bases fitting TRBD2. Germline V gene sequence: CDR1 DFQATT, CDR2 SNEGSKA (reference sequence). The junction had 3 bases not matched to a gene; V was cut back by 3 bases and J by 5 bases. This CDR3 spans 14 amino acids. The CDR3 region has the DNA TGCAGTGCTAGCGTGGGACTAGCGGGAGATACGCAGTATTTT. It specifies CSASVGLAGDTQYF.

This clonotype occurred many times. This chain connects TRBV20-1 to TRBJ1-3; D remains ambiguous. Germline V gene data show CDR1 as DFQATT and CDR2 as SNEGSKA (reference sequence). V was trimmed by 0 bases and J by 0 bases, leaving 9 bases between them. The CDR3 runs 15 residues. The CDR3 DNA reads as TGCAGTGCTAGAGATTGGAGGAGCTCTGGAAACACCATATATTTT. Translating gives CSARDWRSSGNTIYF.

This clonotype was counted between two and nine times. The chain carries TRBV29-1 and TRBJ2-3, with a tentative D call TRBD2 (5 bases). Germline CDR1 is SQVTM and CDR2 is ANQGSEA. V was shortened by 0 bases and J by 4 bases, with 11 bases between the two germline ends. The CDR3 is made up of 14 amino acids. In nucleotides, the CDR3 is TGCAGCGTTGAAGATTTGAGGGAATCAGATACGCAGTATTTT. Protein product: CSVEDLRESDTQYF.

This clonotype was counted ten times or more. This chain joins TRBV5-1 and TRBJ1-5; tentative D call: TRBD1 (6 bases). The CDR3 runs 14 residues. Per germline, CDR1 SGHRS and CDR2 YFSETQ. V lost 4 bases and J 3 bases, leaving 11 bases between the germline ends. CDR3 sequence reads: CASSPGGPNQPQHF. CDR3 DNA: TGCGCCAGCAGCCCCGGGGGGCCCAATCAGCCCCAGCATTTT. The full variable domain, rest sourced from reference TRBV5-1 and TRBJ1-5, is KAGVTQTPRYLIKTRGQQVTLSCSPISGHRSVSWYQQTPGQGLQFLFEYFSETQRNKGNFPGRFSGRQFSNSRSEMNVSTLELGDSALYLCASSPGGPNQPQHFGDGTRLSIL.

V is TRBV6-1 and J is TRBJ2-1; D is unresolved. CDR1 and CDR2 from the germline V gene are MNHNS and SASEGT. V was clipped by 1 base and J by 9 bases, with 7 bases between them. The CDR3 sequence is 12 residues long. The CDR3 nucleotides are TGTGCCAGCAGTGAAGTCGGTGTTGAGCAGTTCTTC. It codes for CASSEVGVEQFF.

There are a few counts of this clonotype. The chain has TRBV3-1 and TRBJ2-4; D might be TRBD1 (5 bases). The CDR3 consists of 14 residues. Germline V gives CDR1 LGHDT, CDR2 YNNKEL (reference sequence). Trimming left V 4 bases short and J 6 bases short, with 13 bases between. The CDR3 coding sequence is TGTGCCAGCAGCCTCCAAGGGGATACAAACATTCAGTACTTC. Translation gives CASSLQGDTNIQYF.

This clonotype occurred a few times. The chain recombines TRBV10-3 with TRBJ2-1; tentatively, D is TRBD1 or TRBD2 (6 bases each). CDR3 length: 14 residues. The V gene's germline CDR1 is ENHRY and CDR2 SYGVKD. V shed 10 bases and J shed 4 bases, with 17 bases lying between them. DNA for the CDR3: TGTGCCACCAGGAGGGGGAAAGAGTACAATGAGCAGTTCTTC. It specifies CATRRGKEYNEQFF.

J is TRBJ2-7 and V is TRBV7-8, with TRBD1 as a possible D gene (5 bases). V lost 5 bases and J 4 bases, leaving 9 bases between the germline ends. The germline gives CDR1 SGHVS, CDR2 FQNEAQ. This CDR3 spans 12 amino acids. CDR3 in DNA: TGTGCCAGCAGCACGGACAAGTACGAGCAGTACGTC. Encoded protein: CASSTDKYEQYV.

The CDR3 region is CSVLLANTGELFF. CDR3 coding DNA: TGCAGCGTCCTACTAGCGAACACCGGGGAGCTGTTTTTT. J is TRBJ2-2 and V is TRBV29-1; D might be TRBD2 (5 bases). The CDR3 runs to 13 residues. Trimming stripped 6 bases from V and 0 bases from J, with 8 bases between. Germline assignment: CDR1 SQVTM and CDR2 ANQGSEA.

This chain uses TRBV4-2 with TRBJ2-7; D call uncertain. The CDR3 sequence is 15 residues long. Trimming cost V 0 bases and J 4 bases, with 13 bases left between them. Germline values: CDR1 LGHNA, CDR2 YNFKEQ. CDR3 nucleotides: TGTGCCAGCAGCCAAGATCACGGGTGGCATTACGAGCAGTACGTC. This sequence encodes CASSQDHGWHYEQYV.

This clonotype was seen more than once but under ten times. This chain connects TRBV12-3 or TRBV12-4 to TRBJ1-2; a weak D match, TRBD1 (6 bases). This CDR3 contains 13 residues. Trimming removed 6 bases from V and 7 bases from J, with 15 bases in between. The CDR3 nucleotides are TGTGCCAGCAGCCCAACAGGGTCCAGTGGCTACACCTTC. This encodes CASSPTGSSGYTF.

The rearrangement links TRBV3-1 to TRBJ2-7; D is ambiguous. Trimming removed 2 bases from V and 3 bases from J, with 8 bases in between. The germline V gene encodes CDR1 LGHDT and CDR2 YNNKEL (reference sequence). CDR3 length: 13 amino acids. The CDR3 region is CASSQTGFYEQYV. As DNA, the CDR3 is TGTGCCAGCAGCCAAACTGGGTTCTACGAGCAGTACGTC.

This chain joins TRBV5-1 and TRBJ2-3; D perhaps matches TRBD2 (5 bases). The germline V gene encodes CDR1 SGHRS and CDR2 YFSETQ. CDR3 length equals 15 residues. The germline V and J ends were trimmed by 0 bases and 3 bases, with 11 bases remaining between them. CDR3 in DNA: TGCGCCAGCAGCTTGGTCGACACTAGTACAGATACGCAGTATTTT. This translates into CASSLVDTSTDTQYF.

This clonotype was seen at least ten times. At one boundary the junction diverges from the germline segment, which might be a read error. The chain uses TRBV15 and TRBJ2-3; D remains unclear. This CDR3 is built from 15 residues. CDR1 is LNHNV, CDR2 YYDKDF, per germline (reference sequence). The chain's CDR3 is CATSRDHPDSATVHF. The CDR3 nucleotides read TGTGCCACCAGCAGAGATCACCCAGACTCAGCGACTGTGCATTTT.

The gene calls are TRBV3-1 and TRBJ2-4; the D is unclear. This CDR3 is built from 13 residues. Trimming removed 0 bases from V and 5 bases from J, with 5 bases in between. Germline CDR1 is LGHDT and CDR2 is YNNKEL (reference sequence). The CDR3 protein is CASSQDSENIQYF. In nucleotides, the CDR3 is TGTGCCAGCAGCCAAGATTCAGAAAACATTCAGTACTTC.

The rearrangement uses TRBV9 and TRBJ1-1, with D tentatively TRBD1 (5 bases). Germline assignment: CDR1 SGDLS and CDR2 YYNGEE. Trimming left V 3 bases short and J 1 base short, with 22 bases between. There are 18 residues in the CDR3. The CDR3 reads CASSATGTRNNPNTEAFF. CDR3 in DNA: TGTGCCAGCAGCGCCACCGGGACCCGGAACAACCCGAACACTGAAGCTTTCTTT.

The rearrangement joins TRBV4-1 to TRBJ2-1; D uncertain. V was pared by 0 bases and J by 0 bases, with 12 bases between. Germline CDR1 is MGHRA and CDR2 is YSYEKL. The CDR3 sequence is 17 residues long. For the CDR3, the DNA is TGCGCCAGCAGCCAAGAGTCTGCGATGAGCTCCTACAATGAGCAGTTCTTC. This codes for CASSQESAMSSYNEQFF.

V usage is TRBV7-9 and J usage is TRBJ2-7; the D gene is possibly TRBD2 (5 bases). V lost 2 bases to trimming and J lost 5 bases, with 7 bases between them. In germline, CDR1 is SEHNR, CDR2 FQNEAQ (reference sequence). CDR3 length equals 12 residues. This chain's CDR3 is CASSLTGNEQYV. The CDR3 DNA follows: TGTGCCAGCAGCTTAACGGGAAACGAGCAGTACGTC.

This chain links TRBV10-3 with TRBJ1-5; the match to TRBD1 covers 10 bases. The junction had 8 bases not matched to a gene; V was cut back by 2 bases and J by 7 bases. CDR1 is ENHRY and CDR2 is SYGVKD in the germline V gene. CDR3 length: 16 residues. As DNA, the CDR3 is TGTGCCATCAGTGAGACGAGACAGGGGGCCGGACAGCCCCAGCATTTT. This translates into CAISETRQGAGQPQHF.

The chain combines TRBV5-1 with TRBJ2-5; possible D gene TRBD2, 5 bases. V lost 0 bases and J 1 base, leaving 13 bases between the germline ends. Germline V lookup: CDR1 SGHRS, CDR2 YFSETQ. This CDR3 region has 16 residues. The CDR3 region has the DNA TGCGCCAGCAGCTTGGAAGGCGGGCTGGTCCAAGAGACCCAGTACTTC. It translates to CASSLEGGLVQETQYF.

As to this clonotype: This may arise from a read error, as a much more abundant clone is one base away. This chain connects TRBV5-1 to TRBJ2-3; D is uncertain. This CDR3 contains 13 residues. Looked up from germline, CDR1 is SGHRS and CDR2 is YFSETQ. CDR3 DNA: TGCGCCGGCAGTAAATCTAGCACAGATACGCAGTATTTT. Translating it yields CAGSKSSTDTQYF.

This clonotype has ten or more counts. V usage is TRBV3-1 and J usage is TRBJ1-2; unclear D gene. The length of the CDR3 is 13 residues. The germline V gene has CDR1 LGHDT and CDR2 YNNKEL (reference sequence). Trimming left V 0 bases short and J 10 bases short, with 12 bases between. In DNA, the CDR3 is TGTGCCAGCAGCCAAGATGGGCAGTTTGTCTACACCTTC. The encoded protein is CASSQDGQFVYTF.

Ten or more counts support this clonotype. The chain combines TRBV27 with TRBJ2-1; TRBD1 agrees at 9 bases. CDR1 is MNHEY and CDR2 is SMNVEV in the germline V gene (reference sequence). This CDR3 is 14 amino acids long. The V segment lost 7 bases and the J segment 12 bases; nucleotides outside the gene matches: 13. CDR3 DNA sequence: TGTGCCAGCATTCAATCGCCGGGACAGGGCGTGCAGTTCTTC. Amino acid sequence: CASIQSPGQGVQFF.

This chain uses TRBV3-1 with TRBJ2-1, with TRBD1 as a possible D gene (5 bases). Trimming took off 2 bases at V and 2 bases at J, with 13 bases between the two ends. The CDR3 totals 16 residues. CDR1 is LGHDT, CDR2 YNNKEL, per germline (reference sequence). CDR3 coding DNA: TGTGCCAGCAGCCAAAACTTAGGGGTTACCTACAATGAGCAGTTCTTC. Protein: CASSQNLGVTYNEQFF.

The rearrangement uses TRBV30 and TRBJ1-2, with D possibly matching TRBD1 (6 bases). V dropped 2 bases and J dropped 4 bases, with 17 bases sitting between them. Germline CDR1 and CDR2: GTSNPN and SVGIG (reference sequence). CDR3 size: 15 residues. CDR3 protein: CAWSISGGRGYGYTF. In DNA form, the CDR3 reads TGTGCCTGGAGTATTTCTGGGGGGCGCGGCTATGGCTACACCTTC.

This clonotype came up a few times. The chain has TRBV12-3 or TRBV12-4 and TRBJ1-1, with D maybe TRBD1 (5 bases). Trimming left V 5 bases short and J 1 base short, with 17 bases between. This CDR3 spans 16 amino acids. The CDR3 DNA sequence: TGTGCCAGCAGTGTAGGCCTGGGGGGTCGGAACACTGAAGCTTTCTTT. Protein sequence: CASSVGLGGRNTEAFF.

Turning to this clonotype: This may be a read error: a much more frequent sequence differs by one nucleotide. The rearrangement uses TRBV29-1 and TRBJ1-1; D ambiguous. This CDR3 is built from 11 residues. CDR1 SQVTM and CDR2 ANQGSEA come from the germline V gene. Trimming took off 4 bases at V and 7 bases at J, with 10 bases between the two ends. The CDR3: CSVVGCLEAFF. In nucleotides, the CDR3 is TGCAGCGTTGTTGGGTGTCTTGAAGCTTTCTTT. The full variable domain, with the rest looked up from reference TRBV29-1 and TRBJ1-1, is SAVISQKPSRDICQRGTSLTIQCQVDSQVTMMFWYRQQPGQSLTLIATANQGSEATYESGFVIDKFPISRPNLTFSTLTVSNMSPEDSSIYLCSVVGCLEAFFGQGTRLTVV.

This clonotype was counted at least ten times. The rearrangement uses TRBV12-3 or TRBV12-4 and TRBJ1-3; maybe TRBD1 (5 bases). This CDR3 spans 13 amino acids. V gave up 8 bases and J gave up 4 bases, with 12 bases separating them. The CDR3 spells CASSGTTGNTIYF. The CDR3 coding sequence is TGTGCCAGCTCCGGGACCACCGGAAACACCATATATTTT.

The chain combines TRBV9 with TRBJ2-3; D is uncertain. The V gene's germline CDR1 is SGDLS and CDR2 YYNGEE. V lost 0 bases and J lost 5, with 4 bases in between. This CDR3 is built from 12 residues. The CDR3 region is CASSVALDTQYF. DNA for the CDR3: TGTGCCAGCAGCGTAGCTCTAGATACGCAGTATTTT.

The rearrangement uses TRBV18 and TRBJ1-6; D remains unclear. Germline V gene data show CDR1 as KGHSH and CDR2 as LQKENI. V gave up 3 bases and J gave up 5 bases, with 8 bases separating them. CDR3 length: 14 residues. The CDR3 here is CASSPSQDNSPLHF. CDR3 DNA sequence: TGTGCCAGCTCACCGAGCCAGGATAATTCACCCCTCCACTTT.